This TCR beta chain was identified during a study of CD4 T cells in relation to SARS-CoV-2 and coronaviruses. As regards this clone: What it recognizes is unknown.

The method was immunoSEQ multiplex PCR; TCRdb's version includes in-frame clones alone and lacks a portion of them. The sample comprises about 36,000 clones, over 65% of which are singletons, and less than 3.5% rests with the top ten. Germline-derived CDR1 and CDR2 are KGHSH and LQKENI. CDR3 length equals 15 residues. Deletions cut 2 bases from V and 4 bases from J, with 14 bases between. The rearrangement uses TRBV18 and TRBJ2-5, with D possibly being TRBD1 or TRBD2 (6 bases each). The sequence came from an adult with COVID-19. The specimen was memory CD4+ T cells from PBMCs, cultured in vitro. This CDR3 reads CASSPRDWGRETQYF. The CDR3 DNA sequence: TGTGCCAGCTCACCAAGGGACTGGGGGCGAGAGACCCAGTACTTC.